What follows are 18 T cell receptor beta chains derived from one specimen sequenced in a study of identical twins. TCRdb processed the 5' RACE reads anew with MiXCR; each CDR3 protein has one entry. Among roughly 710,000 distinct CDR3 sequences listed, around 6% were seen once. Material: naive T cells sorted from blood. The origin of the receptors is a man aged 18 to 29 in good health.

The rearrangement joins TRBV18 to TRBJ2-5, with 8 bases that match TRBD2. The CDR3 runs to 13 residues. Germline loops: CDR1 KGHSH, CDR2 LQKENI. After removal of 6 bases from V and 3 bases from J, the junction contained 3 bases not matched to a gene. In DNA, the CDR3 is TGTGCCAGCTCGCGGGGACTAGAAGAGACCCAGTACTTC. Translated, it gives CASSRGLEETQYF.

This clonotype was counted only a few times. The V and J genes are TRBV5-6 and TRBJ1-5; D uncertain. The CDR3 has 15 residues. The germline V gene has CDR1 SGHDT and CDR2 YYEEEE. With 4 bases removed from V and 4 bases from J, the gap between germline ends came to 15 bases. CDR3 protein: CASSPGPNINQPQHF. DNA for the CDR3: TGTGCCAGCAGCCCAGGCCCGAATATAAATCAGCCCCAGCATTTT.

This clonotype was seen at least ten times. The chain couples TRBV6-2 or TRBV6-3 to TRBJ2-3; TRBD1 is a possible D gene (5 bases). The CDR3 extends over 14 amino acids. With 2 bases removed from V and 8 bases from J, the gap between germline ends came to 14 bases. Germline lookup yields CDR1 MNHEY and CDR2 SVGEGT. The CDR3 nucleotides read TGTGCCAGCAGTTACGATCCGGTTAGGGGTACGCAGTATTTT. This gives the protein CASSYDPVRGTQYF.

This clonotype appeared many times. V is TRBV4-2 and J is TRBJ2-1; TRBD1 matches 8 bases. Trimming took 3 bases from V and 0 from J; bases not matched to a gene: 4. CDR3 size: 16 residues. CDR1 and CDR2 from the germline V gene are LGHNA and YNFKEQ. Here the CDR3 reads CASSQTGTGSYNEQFF. In DNA form, the CDR3 reads TGTGCCAGCAGCCAGACCGGGACAGGCTCCTACAATGAGCAGTTCTTC.

This clonotype came up a few times. V usage is TRBV11-2 and J usage is TRBJ2-7; 11 positions match TRBD2. Trimming removed 0 bases from V and 3 bases from J; junction bases left unmatched: 7. This CDR3 spans 17 amino acids. Germline V gene sequence: CDR1 SGHAT, CDR2 FQNNGV. The CDR3 region has the DNA TGTGCCAGCAGCTTAGATCCGGGACTAGCGGAGTACTACGAGCAGTACGTC. It is translated as CASSLDPGLAEYYEQYV.

This rearrangement joins TRBV15 to TRBJ1-5, with no clear D. The V gene's germline CDR1 is LNHNV and CDR2 YYDKDF (reference sequence). Trimming took 1 base from V and 2 from J, leaving 6 bases between them. The CDR3 is 14 residues long. DNA for the CDR3: TGTGCCACCAGCAGAGGGGGAGGCAATCAGCCCCAGCATTTT. It codes for CATSRGGGNQPQHF.

In the case of this clonotype: A read error may be the cause here, since a much bigger clone is one base away. The chain joins TRBV20-1 to TRBJ2-3, with D hard to call. CDR1 and CDR2 from the germline V gene are DFQATT and SNEGSKA (reference sequence). This CDR3 region has 12 residues. V was shortened by 6 bases and J by 6 bases, with 13 bases between the two germline ends. For the CDR3, the DNA is TGCAGTGCGAGCGACCCACCGGATACGCAGTATTTT. It yields the protein CSASDPPDTQYF.

This clonotype was recorded many times. The genes are TRBV20-1 and TRBJ2-5; D perhaps matches TRBD2 (5 bases). V lost 4 bases, J lost 8 bases, and 17 bases lay in between. The CDR3 spans 13 residues. Germline CDR1 is DFQATT and CDR2 is SNEGSKA (reference sequence). CDR3 sequence reads: CSAKVDSSDTQYF. The CDR3, as DNA: TGCAGTGCTAAAGTGGACTCTTCGGATACCCAGTACTTC.

This clonotype was seen repeatedly, ten times or more. The chain combines TRBV7-3 with TRBJ2-1; D is perhaps TRBD1 (6 bases). The CDR3 has 15 amino acids. Germline V gene data show CDR1 as SGHTA and CDR2 as FQGTGA. V gave up 5 bases and J gave up 5 bases, with 16 bases separating them. Written as DNA, the CDR3 is TGTGCCAGCAGCCCCTCTAGGGACATAAACAATGAGCAGTTCTTC. This translates into CASSPSRDINNEQFF. The whole variable domain, remainder taken from reference TRBV7-3 and TRBJ2-1, is GAGVSQTPSNKVTEKGKYVELRCDPISGHTALYWYRQSLGQGPEFLIYFQGTGAADDSGLPNDRFFAVRPEGSVSTLKIQRTERGDSAVYLCASSPSRDINNEQFFGPGTRLTVL.

This clonotype was counted a few times. V gene TRBV25-1 combines with J gene TRBJ1-5, with no clear D. The CDR3 sequence is 11 residues long. CDR1 and CDR2 from the germline V gene are MGHDK and SYGVNS. V was cut by 3 bases and J by 9 bases, with 6 bases left in between. CDR3 sequence: CASSDAGPQHF. For the CDR3, the DNA is TGTGCCAGCAGTGATGCGGGGCCCCAGCATTTT. Full variable domain (rest looked up from reference TRBV25-1 and TRBJ1-5): EADIYQTPRYLVIGTGKKITLECSQTMGHDKMYWYQQDPGMELHLIHYSYGVNSTEKGDLSSESTVSRIRTEHFPLTLESARPSHTSQYLCASSDAGPQHFGDGTRLSIL.

The chain uses TRBV12-3 or TRBV12-4 and TRBJ2-2; 9 bases align to TRBD2. Germline trimming cut 7 bases from V and 8 bases from J; bases unmatched to any gene: 2. This CDR3 contains 12 residues. The CDR3, as DNA: TGTGCCAGCAACGGACTAGCGGGGGAGCTGTTTTTT. It specifies CASNGLAGELFF.

This clonotype was seen ten or more times. The CDR3 DNA reads as TGTGCCAGCAGCACCAGACTAGCGGGAGGTATCAGGACAGATACGCAGTATTTT. Translated: CASSTRLAGGIRTDTQYF. J is TRBJ2-3 and V is TRBV11-2, with 13 bases aligning to TRBD2. The germline gives CDR1 SGHAT, CDR2 FQNNGV. The CDR3 has 18 residues. Unmatched junction bases numbered 11, after V lost 5 bases and J lost 3 bases.

This clonotype appeared many times. The V call is TRBV4-3, the J call TRBJ2-3, with a possible D match to TRBD1 (5 bases). CDR1 and CDR2 (germline): LGHNA, YSLEER. V was cut by 0 bases and J by 2 bases, with 9 bases left in between. There are 15 residues in the CDR3. For the CDR3, the DNA is TGCGCCAGCAGCCAAGACATAGGGGACACAGATACGCAGTATTTT. Amino acid sequence: CASSQDIGDTDTQYF.

This clonotype was picked up a small number of times. The J gene is TRBJ1-1, the V gene TRBV7-9, with D possibly being TRBD1 (5 bases). V was pared by 1 base and J by 3 bases, with 9 bases between. The CDR3 covers 14 residues. Per the germline V gene, CDR1 is SEHNR and CDR2 is FQNEAQ (reference sequence). The CDR3 coding sequence is TGTGCCAGCAGCTTAGTGGGGGGATACACTGAAGCTTTCTTT. Translating gives CASSLVGGYTEAFF.

The genes are TRBV30 and TRBJ1-3, with 8 positions matching TRBD1. The ends lost 8 bases at V and 0 bases at J; junction bases unmatched: 3. This CDR3 has 13 amino acids. CDR1 is GTSNPN, CDR2 SVGIG, per germline (reference sequence). The CDR3 is CAGTGLSGNTIYF. The CDR3 DNA reads TGTGCCGGGACAGGACTCTCTGGAAACACCATATATTTT.

This clonotype was detected only a few times. The chain employs TRBV6-1 and TRBJ2-2, with 8 positions matching TRBD1. Germline lookup yields CDR1 MNHNS and CDR2 SASEGT. V lost 6 bases, J lost 5 bases, and 11 bases stayed unmatched. The CDR3 contains 16 residues. CDR3 sequence: CASRRPTTGGTGELFF. DNA for the CDR3: TGTGCCAGCAGACGCCCAACTACAGGGGGTACCGGGGAGCTGTTTTTT.

This clonotype was observed a handful of times. J is TRBJ2-3 and V is TRBV4-3; TRBD2 might be the D (5 bases). The germline gives CDR1 LGHNA, CDR2 YSLEER. The ends were cut back, 4 bases at V and 5 bases at J, with 13 bases in the middle. The CDR3 is made up of 14 amino acids. CDR3 bases: TGCGCCAGCAGCCCAACAGCGGAGAAAGATACGCAGTATTTT. Residues: CASSPTAEKDTQYF.

This clonotype was found many times. The rearrangement links TRBV4-1 to TRBJ2-2; D possibly matches TRBD1 or TRBD2 (5 bases each). Germline V gene sequence: CDR1 MGHRA, CDR2 YSYEKL. This CDR3 region has 15 residues. The ends were cut back, 2 bases at V and 10 bases at J, with 17 bases in the middle. CDR3 in amino acids: CASSQSDSRREELFF. The CDR3 DNA follows: TGCGCCAGCAGCCAAAGTGACAGCCGACGGGAGGAGCTGTTTTTT.